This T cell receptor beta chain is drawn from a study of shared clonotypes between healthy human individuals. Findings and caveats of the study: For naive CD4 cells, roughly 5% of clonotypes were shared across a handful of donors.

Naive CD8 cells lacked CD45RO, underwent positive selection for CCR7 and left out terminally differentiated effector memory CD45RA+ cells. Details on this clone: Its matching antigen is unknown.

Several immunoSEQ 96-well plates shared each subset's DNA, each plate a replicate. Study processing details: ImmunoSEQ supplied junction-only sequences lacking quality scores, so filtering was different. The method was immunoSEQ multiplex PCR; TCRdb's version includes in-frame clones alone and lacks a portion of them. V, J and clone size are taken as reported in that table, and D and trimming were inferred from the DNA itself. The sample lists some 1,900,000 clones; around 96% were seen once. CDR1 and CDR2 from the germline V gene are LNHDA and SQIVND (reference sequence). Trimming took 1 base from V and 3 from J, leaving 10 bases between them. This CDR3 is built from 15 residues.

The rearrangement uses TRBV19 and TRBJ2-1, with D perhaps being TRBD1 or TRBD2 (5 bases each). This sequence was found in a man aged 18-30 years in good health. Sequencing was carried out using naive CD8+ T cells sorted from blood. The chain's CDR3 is CASSIVSGRYNEQFF. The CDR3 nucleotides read TGTGCCAGTAGTATAGTGTCGGGACGCTACAATGAGCAGTTCTTC.